One and the same sample provided the 20 T cell receptor beta chains below, sequenced in a study of T cell clonality in common variable immunodeficiency. Study-wide points: Reportedly, TCR beta sequences from common variable immunodeficiency showed fewer deletions and N-nucleotide insertions.

The antigens these receptors bind are not known. Profiling relied on immunoSEQ multiplex PCR, and the TCRdb table lists in-frame clones only, not all of them. The record shows over 15,000 clones for this sample, with no singletons present. Material for sequencing was peripheral blood mononuclear cells. The receptors stem from a human donor with common variable immunodeficiency.

This clone was counted only a few times. CDR3 in amino acids: CASSTGAGSYEQYF. CDR3 DNA, as far as it was read: TGTGCCAGCAGCACAGGGGCTGGCTCCTACGAG. The rearrangement links TRBV7-9 to TRBJ2-7; 7 bases align to TRBD1. The CDR3 end falls 3 residues outside the read, so it is completed with the germline J gene. The CDR3 runs 14 residues. With V trimmed by 5 bases and J by 0 bases, 4 bases remained unmatched. Looked up from germline, CDR1 is SEHNR and CDR2 is FQNEAQ (reference sequence).

Of note for this clone: The DNA ends 3 residues before the CDR3 does, and the rest of the CDR3 is filled in from the germline J gene. V gene TRBV5-1 combines with J gene TRBJ2-5, with D tentatively TRBD1 (5 bases). The CDR3 runs 15 residues. Germline CDR1 reads SGHRS; CDR2 reads YFSETQ. The germline V and J ends were trimmed by 0 bases and 5 bases, with 14 bases remaining between them. The CDR3 loop is CASSLVSGPSETQYF. The sequenced CDR3 bases are TGCGCCAGCAGCTTGGTGTCAGGGCCGTCGGAGACC. Based on the CDR3 plus reference TRBV5-1 and TRBJ2-5, the full variable domain is KAGVTQTPRYLIKTRGQQVTLSCSPISGHRSVSWYQQTPGQGLQFLFEYFSETQRNKGNFPGRFSGRQFSNSRSEMNVSTLELGDSALYLCASSLVSGPSETQYFGPGTRLLVL.

A note on this clone: From the germline J gene comes the end of the CDR3, since the read stops 3 residues before it. The V call is TRBV5-1, the J call TRBJ1-1, with 7 bases identical to TRBD1. CDR1 SGHRS and CDR2 YFSETQ come from the germline V gene. The CDR3 spans 16 residues. The V gene end was trimmed by 3 bases and the J gene end by 4 bases; junction bases not matched to a gene: 12. The CDR3 loop is CASSSTKMSGGTEAFF. The part of the CDR3 DNA that was read is TGCGCCAGCAGCTCTACGAAAATGTCAGGGGGCACTGAA.

This clone was observed many times. The read comes to an end 3 residues before the CDR3 does, leaving the germline J gene to fill in the end. This chain connects TRBV7-8 to TRBJ2-1, with 9 bases lining up with TRBD2. The J segment lost 9 bases and the V segment lost 8 bases, leaving 14 bases of the junction unmatched. The germline V gene encodes CDR1 SGHVS and CDR2 FQNEAQ. CDR3 length: 15 amino acids. The sequenced CDR3 bases are TGTGCCAGCTCCTGGGGGGCGAGCGGGGGGATTGAG. Protein: CASSWGASGGIE. The full CDR3 is CASSWGASGGIEQFF.

This clone was observed a handful of times. The CDR3 end falls 3 residues outside the read, so it is completed with the germline J gene. The chain uses TRBV2 and TRBJ2-5; 9 positions agree with TRBD1. Trimming took 5 bases from V and 5 from J; bases not matched to a gene: 6. Germline values: CDR1 SNHLY, CDR2 FYNNEI. This CDR3 is 14 amino acids long. CDR3 protein: CASSSGTGSETQYF. The CDR3 DNA, read in part, is TGTGCCAGCAGTTCCGGGACAGGGTCTGAGACC.

Only a few counts were recorded for this clone. Sequencing ends 3 residues short of the CDR3 end; the germline J gene provides the rest. The V and J genes are TRBV18 and TRBJ1-1; maybe TRBD1 (6 bases). The CDR3 is 13 residues long. Trimming stripped 2 bases from V and 4 bases from J, with 8 bases between. Germline CDR1 reads KGHSH; CDR2 reads LQKENI. Incomplete CDR3 DNA: TGTGCCAGCTCACCAACCAGGGGCACTGAA. It is translated as CASSPTRGTE. The CDR3 reads in full as CASSPTRGTEAFF.

This clone was detected many times. The missing CDR3 end, 3 residues past where the read stops, is filled in from the germline J gene. The chain combines TRBV9 with TRBJ2-3; 8 bases align to TRBD2. J gave up 6 bases and V 3 bases, and 12 bases lay outside the gene matches. The CDR3 has 16 amino acids. CDR1 is SGDLS, CDR2 YYNGEE, per germline. CDR3 DNA, as far as it was read: TGTGCCAGCAGCGAAGAGCGCCTAGCGGGTTTGGATACG. Translating it yields CASSEERLAGLDT. The entire CDR3 protein reads CASSEERLAGLDTQYF.

As to this clone: The CDR3 is cut off 3 residues early in the read; its end comes from the germline J gene. The rearrangement uses TRBV7-2 and TRBJ2-3, with D tentatively TRBD1 (5 bases). The CDR3 runs 13 residues. Germline CDR1 and CDR2: SGHTA and FQGNSA. V shed 4 bases and J shed 3 bases, with 8 bases lying between them. The CDR3 spells CASSSYRTDTQYF. The covered CDR3 bases are TGTGCCAGCAGCTCCTACAGGACAGATACG.

There are many counts of this clone. The read terminates 3 residues before the CDR3 end, so the remaining end is supplied by the germline J gene. The rearrangement joins TRBV7-9 to TRBJ2-5; the match to TRBD1 covers 8 bases. CDR3 length: 12 amino acids. Germline assignment: CDR1 SEHNR and CDR2 FQNEAQ (reference sequence). Losses at the gene ends were 5 bases for V and 7 bases for J; bases not matched to a gene: 3. CDR3 region: CASSKDRGTQYF. The sequenced CDR3 bases are TGTGCCAGCAGCAAAGACAGGGGGACC.

For this clone: The CDR3 end is not reached by the read, which stops 3 residues before it; the germline J gene fills it in. V usage is TRBV7-6 and J usage is TRBJ1-1; 10 bases map to TRBD1. In germline, CDR1 is SGHVS, CDR2 FNYEAQ. This CDR3 has 15 amino acids. V shed 3 bases and J 3 bases; nucleotides not matched to a gene: 4. The CDR3 bases that were read are TGTGCCAGCAGCTTGACAGGACAGGGGGACACTGAA. It yields the protein CASSLTGQGDTE. The whole CDR3 protein reads CASSLTGQGDTEAFF.

This clone was detected only a few times. The DNA ends 3 residues before the CDR3 does, and the rest of the CDR3 is filled in from the germline J gene. V gene TRBV19 combines with J gene TRBJ1-4, with 9 bases fitting TRBD1. The CDR3 is made up of 15 amino acids. Germline V gene data show CDR1 as LNHDA and CDR2 as SQIVND (reference sequence). Trimming took 2 bases from V and 7 from J; bases not matched to a gene: 5. The CDR3 region is CASSISGQGSEKLFF. CDR3 bases read: TGTGCCAGTAGTATATCGGGACAGGGAAGTGAAAAA.

In the case of this clone: The missing CDR3 end, 3 residues past where the read stops, is filled in from the germline J gene. This chain links TRBV5-1 with TRBJ2-5; 8 bases are a match to TRBD1. V lost 4 bases and J lost 1; bases outside the gene matches: 6. Germline V gene data show CDR1 as SGHRS and CDR2 as YFSETQ. This CDR3 spans 15 amino acids. CDR3 sequence reads: CASSPGQGFQETQYF. CDR3 DNA, as far as it was read: TGCGCCAGCAGCCCTGGACAGGGATTCCAAGAGACC. The full variable domain, rest sourced from reference TRBV5-1 and TRBJ2-5, is KAGVTQTPRYLIKTRGQQVTLSCSPISGHRSVSWYQQTPGQGLQFLFEYFSETQRNKGNFPGRFSGRQFSNSRSEMNVSTLELGDSALYLCASSPGQGFQETQYFGPGTRLLVL.

This clone has only a few counts. Read sequence stops 3 residues before the CDR3 end, and the germline J gene provides the missing end. The rearrangement uses TRBV19 and TRBJ1-5, with 7 bases matching TRBD1. Per germline, CDR1 LNHDA and CDR2 SQIVND (reference sequence). The CDR3 consists of 13 residues. The junction had 6 bases not matched to a gene; V was cut back by 10 bases and J by 3 bases. The CDR3 spells CATSDRANQPQHF. The sequenced CDR3 bases are TGTGCCACCTCCGACAGGGCCAATCAGCCC.

This clone showed up just a few times. The CDR3 extends 3 residues past the end of the read, so its final part is completed from the germline J gene. The V call is TRBV19, the J call TRBJ2-5; 9 positions match TRBD2. CDR3 length equals 14 residues. The germline gives CDR1 LNHDA, CDR2 SQIVND (reference sequence). The V gene end was trimmed by 4 bases and the J gene end by 2 bases; junction bases not matched to a gene: 2. CDR3 DNA, as far as it was read: TGTGCCAGTAGTACGACTAGCGGACAAGAGACC. This translates into CASSTTSGQET. The entire CDR3 reads CASSTTSGQETQYF.

There are many counts of this clone. The CDR3 end is not reached by the read, which stops 3 residues before it; the germline J gene fills it in. The chain joins TRBV7-8 to TRBJ2-7; the D is unclear. Deletions cut 0 bases from V and 5 bases from J, with 17 bases between. The CDR3 has 16 amino acids. Germline CDR1 reads SGHVS; CDR2 reads FQNEAQ. CDR3 bases read: TGTGCCAGCAGCTTAGCCCGGAGTAGCCGCGGCAACGAG. Translation: CASSLARSSRGNE. The complete CDR3 protein is CASSLARSSRGNEQYF.

In its sample, this clone was seen a few times. The read finishes 3 residues shy of the CDR3 end, and the germline J gene is used to complete it. This chain joins TRBV7-9 and TRBJ2-3; D gene unclear. Germline-derived CDR1 and CDR2 are SEHNR and FQNEAQ (reference sequence). The length of the CDR3 is 12 residues. Trimming took off 0 bases at V and 6 bases at J, with 4 bases between the two ends. The DNA read from the CDR3 is TGTGCCAGCAGCTTAGCGTCGGATACG. Its protein product is CASSLASDT. In full, the CDR3 is CASSLASDTQYF. Drawing the rest from reference TRBV7-9 and TRBJ2-3, the complete variable domain is DTGVSQNPRHKITKRGQNVTFRCDPISEHNRLYWYRQTLGQGPEFLTYFQNEAQLEKSRLLSDRFSAERPKGSFSTLEIQRTEQGDSAMYLCASSLASDTQYFGPGTRLTVL.

On this clone: The read halts 3 residues ahead of the CDR3 end, with the missing end drawn from the germline J gene. This chain links TRBV7-9 with TRBJ2-1; 9 bases are a match to TRBD1. Germline assignment: CDR1 SEHNR and CDR2 FQNEAQ (reference sequence). The trim removed 4 bases at V and 7 bases at J, leaving 8 bases unmatched. The CDR3 runs to 15 residues. The CDR3 loop reads CASSSTGGLWNEQFF. The sequenced part of the CDR3 DNA is TGTGCCAGCAGCTCGACAGGGGGTTTGTGGAATGAG.

In its sample, this clone was seen many times. The CDR3 goes on 3 residues after the read ends, and that part is filled in from the germline J gene. The chain links TRBV4-1 to TRBJ2-1; a weak D match, TRBD1 (6 bases). Germline CDR1 reads MGHRA; CDR2 reads YSYEKL. The CDR3 contains 13 residues. The germline V and J ends were trimmed by 2 bases and 7 bases, with 9 bases remaining between them. The CDR3 DNA, read in part, is TGCGCCAGCAGCCAATCCACAGGGAATGAG. This gives the protein CASSQSTGNE. From start to end, the CDR3 is CASSQSTGNEQFF.

With regard to this clone: The DNA ends 3 residues before the CDR3 does, and the rest of the CDR3 is filled in from the germline J gene. The rearrangement links TRBV7-2 to TRBJ2-7; TRBD2 agrees at 8 bases. This CDR3 has 15 amino acids. Trimming at V came to 1 base and at J to 5 bases, leaving 7 bases not matched to a gene. The germline gives CDR1 SGHTA, CDR2 FQGNSA. This CDR3 reads CASSLVWSGSHEQYF. Incomplete CDR3 DNA: TGTGCCAGCAGCTTAGTTTGGAGCGGGAGCCACGAG.

Ten or more counts support this clone. The read finishes 3 residues shy of the CDR3 end, and the germline J gene is used to complete it. The genes are TRBV5-1 and TRBJ1-2, with 8 bases matching TRBD1. CDR1 and CDR2 (germline): SGHRS, YFSETQ. This CDR3 has 14 residues. V was pared by 3 bases and J by 5 bases, with 6 bases of the junction left unmatched. The DNA read from the CDR3 is TGCGCCAGCAGCTCTGACAGGGGAATATATGGC. It specifies CASSSDRGIYG. The entire CDR3 protein reads CASSSDRGIYGYTF.